This TCR beta chain was captured by sequencing in a study of T cell responses to AZD1222 COVID-19 vaccine. Researchers grouped second doses given at about 4 or about 12 weeks into one pool. With 5 bases clipped from V and 5 bases from J, the junction kept 12 bases outside the gene matches. The CDR3 extends over 16 amino acids. Germline V gene sequence: CDR1 LNHDA, CDR2 SQIVND (reference sequence). Profiling relied on immunoSEQ multiplex PCR, and the TCRdb table lists in-frame clones only, not all of them. The data contain about 120,000 clones, just over 90% of them singletons. The sequence derives from an adult who received the AZD1222 COVID-19 vaccine. The material sequenced was peripheral blood, taken 28 days after the second AZD1222 dose. The chain carries TRBV19 and TRBJ2-7, with TRBD1 matching over 10 bases. CDR3 DNA sequence: TGTGCCAGTAGTCCTCCGAGGACAGGGGGATTCGACGAGCAGTACTTC. Its protein is CASSPPRTGGFDEQYF.